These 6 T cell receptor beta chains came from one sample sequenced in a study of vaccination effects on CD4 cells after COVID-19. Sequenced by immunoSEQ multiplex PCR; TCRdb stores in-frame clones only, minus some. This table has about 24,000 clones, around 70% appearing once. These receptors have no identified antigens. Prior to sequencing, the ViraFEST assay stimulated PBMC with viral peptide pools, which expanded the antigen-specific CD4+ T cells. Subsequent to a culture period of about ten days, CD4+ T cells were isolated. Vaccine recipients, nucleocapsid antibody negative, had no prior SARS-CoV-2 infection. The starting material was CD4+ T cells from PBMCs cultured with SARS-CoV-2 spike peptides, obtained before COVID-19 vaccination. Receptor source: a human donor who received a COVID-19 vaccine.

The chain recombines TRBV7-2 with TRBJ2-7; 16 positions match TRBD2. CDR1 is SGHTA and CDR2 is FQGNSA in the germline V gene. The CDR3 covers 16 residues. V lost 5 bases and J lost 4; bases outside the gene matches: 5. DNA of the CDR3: TGTGCCAGCAGCCCCGAGGGACTAGCGGGGGGGTACGAGCAGTACTTC. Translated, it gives CASSPEGLAGGYEQYF.

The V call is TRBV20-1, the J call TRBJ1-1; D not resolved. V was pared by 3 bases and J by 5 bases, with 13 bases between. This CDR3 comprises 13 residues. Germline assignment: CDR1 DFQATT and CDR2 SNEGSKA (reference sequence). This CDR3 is CSASQSRGTEAFF. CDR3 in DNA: TGCAGTGCTAGTCAGAGTAGAGGGACTGAAGCTTTCTTT.

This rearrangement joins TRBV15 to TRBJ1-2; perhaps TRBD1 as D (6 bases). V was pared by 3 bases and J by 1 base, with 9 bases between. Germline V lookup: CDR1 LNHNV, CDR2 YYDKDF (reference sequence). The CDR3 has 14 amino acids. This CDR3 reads CATSSFRGNYGYTF. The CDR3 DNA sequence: TGTGCCACCAGCAGCTTCAGGGGTAACTATGGCTACACCTTC.

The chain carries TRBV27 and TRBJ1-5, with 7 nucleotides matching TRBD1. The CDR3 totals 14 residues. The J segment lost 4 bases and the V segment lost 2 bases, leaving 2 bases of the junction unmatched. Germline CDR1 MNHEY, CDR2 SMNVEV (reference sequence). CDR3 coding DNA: TGTGCCAGCAGTTTAAGGACAGGAAATCAGCCCCAGCATTTT. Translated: CASSLRTGNQPQHF.

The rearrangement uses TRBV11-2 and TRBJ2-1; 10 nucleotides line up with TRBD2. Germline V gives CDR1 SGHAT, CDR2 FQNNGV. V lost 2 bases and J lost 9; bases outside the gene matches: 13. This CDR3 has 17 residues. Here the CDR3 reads CASSLLWGPSGSSEQFF. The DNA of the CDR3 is TGTGCCAGCAGCTTATTGTGGGGGCCTAGCGGGAGTAGTGAGCAGTTCTTC.

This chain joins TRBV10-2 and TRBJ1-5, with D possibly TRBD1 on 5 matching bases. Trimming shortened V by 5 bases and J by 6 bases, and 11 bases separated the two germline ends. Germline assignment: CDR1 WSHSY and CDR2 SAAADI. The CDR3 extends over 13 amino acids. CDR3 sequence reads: CASSITGIQPQHF. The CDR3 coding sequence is TGCGCCAGCAGTATCACAGGAATTCAGCCCCAGCATTTT.